These 11 T cell receptor beta chains share one sample of origin, sequenced in a study of cytomegalovirus exposure and HLA in healthy donors. With 60 Vbeta and 13 Jbeta primers, the PCR was carried out. The assay was immunoSEQ multiplex PCR, and TCRdb's table has in-frame clones only and misses some. Counted here are around 120,000 clones, 81% occurring once; the ten biggest clones make up 5.5% to 6%. Sequenced material: PBMCs. Source of these receptors: a woman aged 40 to 50 in good health and CMV-seropositive.

The DNA of the CDR3 is TGTGCCAGCAGCCATGACTCACAGGGAATCTACAATGAGCAGTTCTTC. As protein: CASSHDSQGIYNEQFF. This sequence joins TRBV7-3 and TRBJ2-1; D perhaps matches TRBD1 (6 bases). This CDR3 contains 16 residues. Germline V gene sequence: CDR1 SGHTA, CDR2 FQGTGA. V was clipped by 5 bases and J by 3 bases, with 17 bases between them.

The CDR3 here is CASSTGTDYGYTF. CDR3 nucleotides: TGTGCCAGCAGTACCGGGACAGACTATGGCTACACCTTC. The chain combines TRBV7-9 with TRBJ1-2; 7 bases match TRBD1. The germline V gene encodes CDR1 SEHNR and CDR2 FQNEAQ (reference sequence). CDR3 length equals 13 residues. V lost 6 bases to trimming and J lost 3 bases; unmatched junction nucleotides: 4.

V is TRBV25-1 and J is TRBJ2-2; no clear D. Germline lookup yields CDR1 MGHDK and CDR2 SYGVNS. V shed 6 bases and J shed 0 bases, with 8 bases lying between them. CDR3 size: 14 residues. As DNA, the CDR3 is TGTGCCAGCAGGTTTACAGCGAACACCGGGGAGCTGTTTTTT. This sequence encodes CASRFTANTGELFF.

The rearrangement joins TRBV10-3 to TRBJ2-1, with 13 bases matching TRBD2. Germline V lookup: CDR1 ENHRY, CDR2 SYGVKD. J lost 10 bases, V lost 6 bases, and 15 bases had no gene match. CDR3 length: 17 amino acids. The CDR3 DNA reads TGTGCCATCAGGGGGATGGAACTAGCGGGGGGGCCTCAGGAGCAGTTCTTC. Amino acids: CAIRGMELAGGPQEQFF.

The chain uses TRBV9 and TRBJ1-3; D possibly corresponds to TRBD1 (6 bases). This CDR3 contains 15 residues. V gave up 3 bases and J gave up 4 bases, with 14 bases separating them. Germline lookup yields CDR1 SGDLS and CDR2 YYNGEE. The CDR3 DNA follows: TGTGCCAGCAGCGGACAGGCAGTAGGAGGAAACACCATATATTTT. Protein sequence: CASSGQAVGGNTIYF. Full variable domain (outside the CDR3, taken from reference TRBV9 and TRBJ1-3): DSGVTQTPKHLITATGQRVTLRCSPRSGDLSVYWYQQSLDQGLQFLIQYYNGEERAKGNILERFSAQQFPDLHSELNLSSLELGDSALYFCASSGQAVGGNTIYFGEGSWLTVV.

The chain employs TRBV27 and TRBJ2-3, with 15 bases that match TRBD2. V was clipped by 5 bases and J by 0 bases; unmatched bases: 12. The CDR3 has 20 residues. From germline, CDR1 is MNHEY and CDR2 SMNVEV (reference sequence). This chain's CDR3 is CASSLLGLAGGGGSTDTQYF. DNA of the CDR3: TGTGCCAGCAGTCTTCTGGGACTAGCGGGAGGAGGGGGTAGCACAGATACGCAGTATTTT.

The rearrangement uses TRBV30 and TRBJ2-1; TRBD2 aligns across 13 bases. CDR1 is GTSNPN, CDR2 SVGIG, per germline (reference sequence). The CDR3 spans 16 residues. The V gene end was trimmed by 4 bases and the J gene end by 7 bases; junction bases not matched to a gene: 10. The CDR3 nucleotides read TGTGCCTGGAATAGGGGACTAGCGGGAAGAGTTAATGAGCAGTTCTTC. Translated: CAWNRGLAGRVNEQFF.

This clone was counted once. V gene TRBV5-1 combines with J gene TRBJ2-1, with TRBD2 matching over 11 bases. The germline V gene encodes CDR1 SGHRS and CDR2 YFSETQ. V lost 0 bases, J lost 8 bases, and 7 bases stayed unmatched. The CDR3 consists of 16 residues. CDR3 amino acids: CASSLGLAGGQYEQFF. CDR3 DNA: TGCGCCAGCAGCTTGGGTTTAGCGGGGGGGCAGTATGAGCAGTTCTTC. Full variable domain (rest looked up from reference TRBV5-1 and TRBJ2-1): KAGVTQTPRYLIKTRGQQVTLSCSPISGHRSVSWYQQTPGQGLQFLFEYFSETQRNKGNFPGRFSGRQFSNSRSEMNVSTLELGDSALYLCASSLGLAGGQYEQFFGPGTRLTVL.

This sequence joins TRBV14 and TRBJ2-7, with 10 nucleotides matching TRBD2. The CDR3 has 13 residues. Trimming cost V 6 bases and J 3 bases; bases outside gene matches: 2. The germline CDR1 and CDR2 sequences are SGHDN and FVKESK. In DNA, the CDR3 is TGTGCCAGCAGTCTAGCGGGGGTCTACGAGCAGTACTTC. Residues: CASSLAGVYEQYF.

A word on this clone: Other DNA sequences of this sample code for an identical CDR3. The CDR3 DNA reads as TGTGCCAGCAGCCAAGCAGGTAGTGGAAACACCATATATTTT. Residues: CASSQAGSGNTIYF. V is TRBV4-2 and J is TRBJ1-3; D remains ambiguous. Trimming took 1 base from V and 3 from J, leaving 7 bases between them. The CDR3 totals 14 residues. CDR1 LGHNA and CDR2 YNFKEQ come from the germline V gene.

The rearrangement links TRBV11-3 to TRBJ2-1, with 11 nucleotides matching TRBD2. J lost 9 bases, V lost 1 base, and 8 bases had no gene match. CDR3 size: 16 residues. Germline values: CDR1 SGHNT, CDR2 YENEEA. This CDR3 is CASSLATSGRWAEQFF. CDR3 bases: TGTGCCAGCAGCTTAGCTACTAGCGGGAGATGGGCTGAGCAGTTCTTC.